This T cell receptor beta chain was identified during a study of T-cell memory formation after mild COVID-19. Whole-study findings and limits: Clones shrinking between day 15 and 85 showed a balanced CD4/CD8 split, and those that grew later tilted toward CD4+.

Germline V CDR1 and CDR2: GTSNPN, SVGIG (reference sequence). This CDR3 spans 14 amino acids. Trimming removed 4 bases at V and 1 base at J, with 13 bases between. TCRdb reanalysed the 5' RACE reads using MiXCR and keeps one entry per CDR3 protein. The sample includes more than 25,000 distinct CDR3 sequences, around 7% of them seen just once. With regard to this clonotype: Antigen: not known.

The chain carries TRBV30 and TRBJ1-1, with D perhaps TRBD1 (6 bases). The source of this sequence is an adult woman who had mild COVID-19 (a few samples of this study predate the infection). Cell type and time point are not known. The source material was PBMCs or a T cell subset sorted from them (not recorded which). This chain's CDR3 is CAWTGAVPNTEAFF. DNA for the CDR3: TGTGCCTGGACAGGGGCGGTGCCGAACACTGAAGCTTTCTTT.